The clone carrying this T cell receptor (beta chain) was recorded a few times. As originally analysed: Cell counts per sample came from amplifying reference gene primers. Here immunoSEQ multiplex PCR was the method, and the copy in TCRdb shows in-frame clones only, minus some. For V, J and clone size, that table is used; D and trimming come from the DNA. The sample holds 150,000 or so clones, roughly 80% seen once. This sample is drawn from a study of blood T cell repertoires in COVID-19. Study in general: COVID-19 samples collected from the United States, Italy and Spain covered acute and convalescent phases. The cDNA or gDNA used as material had been derived from T cells, B-cell-depleted T cells, or PBMCs.

V was pared by 4 bases and J by 2 bases, with 5 bases of the junction left unmatched. CDR1 and CDR2 (germline): SGHRS, YFSETQ. The CDR3 length is 15 residues. The chain couples TRBV5-1 to TRBJ2-1; TRBD1 matches 8 bases. The sample taken for sequencing was peripheral blood. This clonotype was sampled from an older woman with acute or convalescent COVID-19. CDR3 sequence reads: CASSATGEAYNEQFF. The CDR3 DNA follows: TGCGCCAGCAGCGCGACAGGGGAGGCCTACAATGAGCAGTTCTTC.